The clone carrying this T cell receptor (beta chain) was seen only once. Its specificity is not known. The trim removed 0 bases at V and 2 bases at J, leaving 10 bases unmatched. Germline-derived CDR1 and CDR2 are SGDLS and YYNGEE. This CDR3 region has 17 residues. Sequenced by immunoSEQ multiplex PCR; TCRdb stores in-frame clones only, minus some. The sample records about 84,000 clones, approximately 83% being singletons. The sample belongs to a study of T cell responses to AZD1222 COVID-19 vaccine. Study observations and caveats: Only after the peak T cell response were repertoires sampled. The donors showed a predominance of white British ancestry and of females, with possible underestimation of clonal diversity. Seropositive AZD1222 recipients at baseline numbered only six or seven. When two AZD1222 doses had been given, Spike-specific TCR breadth and depth rose.

This chain uses TRBV9 with TRBJ2-7; TRBD2 agrees at 8 bases. This receptor was identified in an adult who received the AZD1222 COVID-19 vaccine. Sample: peripheral blood, taken 28 days after the second AZD1222 dose. The CDR3 bases are TGTGCCAGCAGCGTAGGGACTAGCAGAATCACAGCCTACGAGCAGTACTTC. Its translation is CASSVGTSRITAYEQYF.